This T cell receptor (beta chain) was sequenced during a study of Graves' ophthalmopathy and Graves' hyperthyroidism. The sequenced template was RNA, covering the TCR beta CDR3 region. After a first-round RT-PCR with HTBI primers, a second-round multiplex PCR was run. TCRdb used MiXCR to reprocess the multiplex PCR reads, holding one entry per CDR3 protein. This sample has tens of thousands of distinct CDR3 sequences, with 52% found just once. Details on this clonotype: The DNA is omitted, as the CDR3 cannot be located on it reliably, and the CDR3 follows TCRdb's listing.

Clinical symptoms, serum thyroxine, TRAb, thyroid ultrasound and orbital computed tomography determined diagnosis. This receptor was identified in an adult man with Graves' ophthalmopathy. The source material was peripheral blood.

This CDR3 is CASSLRGAKTDTQYFGYTF. This chain links TRBV7-3 with TRBJ1-2; the tabulated D call, TRBD1, remains unverified against the DNA. Germline V CDR1 and CDR2: SGHTA, FQGTGA. The CDR3 numbers 19 amino acids, ends counted.